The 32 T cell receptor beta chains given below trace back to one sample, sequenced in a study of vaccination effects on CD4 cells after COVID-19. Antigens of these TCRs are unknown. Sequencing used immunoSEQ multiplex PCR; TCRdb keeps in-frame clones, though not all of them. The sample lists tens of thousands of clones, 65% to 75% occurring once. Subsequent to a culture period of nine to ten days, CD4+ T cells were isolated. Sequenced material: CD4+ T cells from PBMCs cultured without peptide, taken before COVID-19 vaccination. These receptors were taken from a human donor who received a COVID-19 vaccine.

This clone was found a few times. In nucleotides, the CDR3 is TGTGCCAGCAGCCTTGTAGCGGGGAAATACAATGAGCAGTTCTTC. Translated: CASSLVAGKYNEQFF. This sequence joins TRBV3-1 (or the pseudogene TRBV3-2) and TRBJ2-1, with 8 positions matching TRBD2. Germline CDR1 reads LGHDT; CDR2 reads YNNKEL (reference sequence). CDR3 length: 15 amino acids. V was pared by 4 bases and J by 4 bases, with 6 bases of the junction left unmatched.

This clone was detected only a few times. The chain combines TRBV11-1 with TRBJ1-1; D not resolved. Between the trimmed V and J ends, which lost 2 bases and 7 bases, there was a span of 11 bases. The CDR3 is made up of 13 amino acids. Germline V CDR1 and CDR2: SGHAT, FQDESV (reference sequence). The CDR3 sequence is CASSLLRGIEAFF. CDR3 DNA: TGTGCCAGCAGCTTATTACGAGGGATTGAAGCTTTCTTT.

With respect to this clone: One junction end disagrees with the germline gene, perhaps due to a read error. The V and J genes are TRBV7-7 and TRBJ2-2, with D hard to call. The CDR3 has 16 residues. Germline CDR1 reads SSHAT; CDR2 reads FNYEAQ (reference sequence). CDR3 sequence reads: CASSLGRTINTGELFF. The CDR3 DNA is TGTGCTAGCAGCTTGGGTAGGACCATTAACACCGGGGAGCTGTTTTTT.

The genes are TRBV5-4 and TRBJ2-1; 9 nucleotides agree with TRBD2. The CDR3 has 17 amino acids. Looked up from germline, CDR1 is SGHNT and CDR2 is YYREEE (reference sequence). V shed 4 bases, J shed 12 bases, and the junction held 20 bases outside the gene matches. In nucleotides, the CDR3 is TGTGCCAGCAGCGGGGGACTAGCAGGGGCGGGGTTTGGGGGGCAGTTCTTC. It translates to CASSGGLAGAGFGGQFF.

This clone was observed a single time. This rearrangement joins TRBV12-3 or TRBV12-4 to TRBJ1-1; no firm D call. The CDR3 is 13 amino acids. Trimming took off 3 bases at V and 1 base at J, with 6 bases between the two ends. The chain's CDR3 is CASSFAENTEAFF. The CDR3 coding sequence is TGTGCCAGCAGTTTTGCGGAGAACACTGAAGCTTTCTTT.

The CDR3 is CASSYRNTEAFF. CDR3 sequence (DNA): TGTGCCAGTAGCTACAGAAACACTGAAGCTTTCTTT. The rearrangement uses TRBV19 and TRBJ1-1, with unresolved D. Trimming left V 6 bases short and J 2 bases short, with 7 bases between. Germline V gives CDR1 LNHDA, CDR2 SQIVND (reference sequence). CDR3 length: 12 amino acids.

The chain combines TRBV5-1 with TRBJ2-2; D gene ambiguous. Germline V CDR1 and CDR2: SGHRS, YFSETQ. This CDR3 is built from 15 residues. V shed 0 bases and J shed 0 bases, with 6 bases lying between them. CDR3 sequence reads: CASSLALANTGELFF. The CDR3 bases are TGCGCCAGCAGCTTGGCGCTAGCGAACACCGGGGAGCTGTTTTTT.

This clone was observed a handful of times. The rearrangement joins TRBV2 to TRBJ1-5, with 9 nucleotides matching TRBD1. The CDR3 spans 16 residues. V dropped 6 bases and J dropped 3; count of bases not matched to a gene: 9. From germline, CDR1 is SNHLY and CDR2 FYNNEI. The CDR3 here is CASRGHRGLPNQPQHF. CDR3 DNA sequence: TGTGCCAGCAGGGGCCACAGGGGGCTCCCCAATCAGCCCCAGCATTTT.

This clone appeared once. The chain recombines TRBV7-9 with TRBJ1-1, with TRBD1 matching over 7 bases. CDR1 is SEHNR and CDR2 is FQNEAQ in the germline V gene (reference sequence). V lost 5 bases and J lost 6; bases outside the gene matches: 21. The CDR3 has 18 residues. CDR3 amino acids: CASSTPRDRQGYYPEAFF. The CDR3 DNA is TGTGCCAGCAGCACCCCCCGGGACAGACAAGGGTACTATCCTGAAGCTTTCTTT.

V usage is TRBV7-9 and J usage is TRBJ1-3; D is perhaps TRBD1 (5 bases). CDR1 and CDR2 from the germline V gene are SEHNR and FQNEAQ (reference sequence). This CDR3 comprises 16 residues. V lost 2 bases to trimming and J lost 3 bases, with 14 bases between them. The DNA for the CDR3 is TGTGCCAGCAGCTTAAGGAGGGACCTAGGTGGAAACACCATATATTTT. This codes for CASSLRRDLGGNTIYF.

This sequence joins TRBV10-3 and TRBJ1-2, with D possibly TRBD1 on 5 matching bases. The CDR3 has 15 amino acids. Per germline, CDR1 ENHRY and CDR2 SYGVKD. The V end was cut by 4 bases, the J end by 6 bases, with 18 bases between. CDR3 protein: CAISVEGSTLHGYTF. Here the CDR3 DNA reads TGTGCCATCAGTGTTGAGGGGTCCACGCTGCATGGCTACACCTTC.

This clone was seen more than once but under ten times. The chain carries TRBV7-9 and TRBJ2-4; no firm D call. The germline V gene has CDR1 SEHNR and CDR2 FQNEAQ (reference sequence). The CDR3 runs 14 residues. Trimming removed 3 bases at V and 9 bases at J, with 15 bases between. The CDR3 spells CASSLNEALGIQYF. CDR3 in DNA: TGTGCCAGCAGCTTGAATGAGGCCCTCGGCATTCAGTACTTC.

The CDR3 region is CASTIDRGRTDTQYF. In DNA, the CDR3 is TGTGCCAGCACAATAGACAGGGGGCGGACAGATACGCAGTATTTT. The chain has TRBV7-2 and TRBJ2-3; 10 bases are shared with TRBD1. The germline V gene encodes CDR1 SGHTA and CDR2 FQGNSA. The CDR3 loop spans 15 amino acids. V gave up 7 bases and J gave up 3 bases; unmatched junction bases: 7.

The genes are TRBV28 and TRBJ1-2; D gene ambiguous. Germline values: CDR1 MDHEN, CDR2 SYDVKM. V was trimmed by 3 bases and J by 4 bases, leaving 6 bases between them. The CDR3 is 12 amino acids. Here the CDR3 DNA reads TGTGCCAGCAGTTTGGGCCCCTATGGCTACACCTTC. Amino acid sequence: CASSLGPYGYTF.

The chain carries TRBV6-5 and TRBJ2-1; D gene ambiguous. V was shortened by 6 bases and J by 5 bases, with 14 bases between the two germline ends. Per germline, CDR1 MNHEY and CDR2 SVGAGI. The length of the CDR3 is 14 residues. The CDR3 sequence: CASSPTLNHNEQFF. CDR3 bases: TGTGCCAGCAGCCCGACACTCAACCACAATGAGCAGTTCTTC.

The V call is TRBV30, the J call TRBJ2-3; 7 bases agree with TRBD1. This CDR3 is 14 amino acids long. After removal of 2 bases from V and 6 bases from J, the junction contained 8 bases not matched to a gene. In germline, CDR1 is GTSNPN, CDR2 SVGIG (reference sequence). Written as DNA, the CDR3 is TGTGCCTGGAGTAAGGGGGCAGGTCTCGATACGCAGTATTTT. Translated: CAWSKGAGLDTQYF.

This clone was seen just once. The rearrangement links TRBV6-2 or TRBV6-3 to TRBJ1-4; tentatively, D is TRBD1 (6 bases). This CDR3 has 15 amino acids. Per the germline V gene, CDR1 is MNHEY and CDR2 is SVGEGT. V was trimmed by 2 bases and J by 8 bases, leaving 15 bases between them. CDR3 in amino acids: CASSYVRGAREKLFF. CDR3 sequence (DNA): TGTGCCAGCAGTTACGTCCGGGGGGCGCGAGAAAAACTGTTTTTT.

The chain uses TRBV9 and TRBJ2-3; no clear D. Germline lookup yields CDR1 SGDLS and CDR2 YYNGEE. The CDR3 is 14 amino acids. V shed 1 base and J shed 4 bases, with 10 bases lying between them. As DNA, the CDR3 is TGTGCCAGCAGCGTAAGTCACTACGCAGATACGCAGTATTTT. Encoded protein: CASSVSHYADTQYF.

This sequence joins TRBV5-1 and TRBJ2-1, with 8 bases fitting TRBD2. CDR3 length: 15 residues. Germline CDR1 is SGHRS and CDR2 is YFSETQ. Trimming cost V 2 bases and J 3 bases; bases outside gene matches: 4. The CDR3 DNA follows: TGCGCCAGCAGCTTAACGGGAGGGAACTACAATGAGCAGTTCTTC. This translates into CASSLTGGNYNEQFF.

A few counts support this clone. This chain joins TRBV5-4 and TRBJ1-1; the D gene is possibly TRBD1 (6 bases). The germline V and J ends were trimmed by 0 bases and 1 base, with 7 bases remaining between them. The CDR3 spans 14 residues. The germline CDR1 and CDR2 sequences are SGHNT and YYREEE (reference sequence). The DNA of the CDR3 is TGTGCCAGCAGCTTGGGGACAGCGAACACTGAAGCTTTCTTT. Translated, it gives CASSLGTANTEAFF. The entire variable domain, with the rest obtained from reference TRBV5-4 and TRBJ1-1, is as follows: ETGVTQSPTHLIKTRGQQVTLRCSSQSGHNTVSWYQQALGQGPQFIFQYYREEENGRGNFPPRFSGLQFPNYSSELNVNALELDDSALYLCASSLGTANTEAFFGQGTRLTVV.

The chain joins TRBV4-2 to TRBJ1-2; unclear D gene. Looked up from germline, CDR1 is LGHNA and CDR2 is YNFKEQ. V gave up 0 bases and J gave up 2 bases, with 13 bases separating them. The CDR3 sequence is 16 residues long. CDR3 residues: CASSQEATVGNYGYTF. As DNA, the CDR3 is TGTGCCAGCAGCCAAGAAGCTACGGTGGGGAACTATGGCTACACCTTC.

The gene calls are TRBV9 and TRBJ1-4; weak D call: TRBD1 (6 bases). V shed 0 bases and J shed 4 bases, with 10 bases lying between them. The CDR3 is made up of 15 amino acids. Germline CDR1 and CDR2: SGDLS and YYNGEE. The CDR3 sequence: CASSVGTARNEKLFF. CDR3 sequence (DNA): TGTGCCAGCAGCGTAGGGACAGCTCGTAATGAAAAACTGTTTTTT.

CDR3 residues: CAWSVGRGIYGYTF. DNA for the CDR3: TGTGCCTGGAGTGTAGGTAGGGGAATCTATGGCTACACCTTC. J is TRBJ1-2 and V is TRBV30; a possible D gene is TRBD1 (5 bases). The ends were cut back, 0 bases at V and 4 bases at J, with 12 bases in the middle. This CDR3 is 14 amino acids long. CDR1 is GTSNPN and CDR2 is SVGIG in the germline V gene (reference sequence). The full variable domain, in which reference TRBV30 and TRBJ1-2 provide the parts outside the CDR3, is SQTIHQWPATLVQPVGSPLSLECTVEGTSNPNLYWYRQAAGRGLQLLFYSVGIGQISSEVPQNLSASRPQDRQFILSSKKLLLSDSGFYLCAWSVGRGIYGYTFGSGTRLTVV.

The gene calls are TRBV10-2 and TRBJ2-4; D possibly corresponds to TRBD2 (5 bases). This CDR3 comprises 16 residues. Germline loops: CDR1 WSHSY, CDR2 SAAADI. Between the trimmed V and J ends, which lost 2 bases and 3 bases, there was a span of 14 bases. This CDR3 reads CASSESGRANKNIQYF. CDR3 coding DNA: TGCGCCAGCAGTGAGAGTGGGAGAGCGAACAAAAACATTCAGTACTTC.

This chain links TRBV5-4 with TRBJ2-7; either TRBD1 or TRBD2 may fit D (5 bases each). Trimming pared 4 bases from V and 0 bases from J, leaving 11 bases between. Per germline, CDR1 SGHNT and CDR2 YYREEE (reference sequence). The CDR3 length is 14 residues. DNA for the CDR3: TGTGCCAGCAGCGTCCGGGACGGCTCCTACGAGCAGTACTTC. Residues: CASSVRDGSYEQYF.

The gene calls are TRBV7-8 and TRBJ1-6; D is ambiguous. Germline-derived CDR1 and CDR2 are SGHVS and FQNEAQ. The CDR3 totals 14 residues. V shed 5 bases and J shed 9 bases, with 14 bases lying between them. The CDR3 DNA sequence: TGTGCCAGCAGCATCGGTCGGGCTGGTTCACCCCTCCACTTT. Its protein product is CASSIGRAGSPLHF.

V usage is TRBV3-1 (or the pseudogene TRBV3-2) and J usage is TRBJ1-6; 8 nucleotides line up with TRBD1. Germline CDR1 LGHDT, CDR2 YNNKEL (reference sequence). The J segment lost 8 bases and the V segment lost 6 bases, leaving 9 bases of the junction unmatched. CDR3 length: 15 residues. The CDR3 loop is CASRETGTGYSPLHF. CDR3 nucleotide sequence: TGTGCCAGCAGGGAGACCGGGACAGGTTATTCACCCCTCCACTTT.

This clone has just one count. The CDR3 region has the DNA TGTGCCAGCAGCCAGCCACTAGCGGGAGGGTTGGGGGAGCAGTTCTTC. It translates to CASSQPLAGGLGEQFF. The gene calls are TRBV3-1 (or the pseudogene TRBV3-2) and TRBJ2-1, with TRBD2 matching over 13 bases. Per germline, CDR1 LGHDT and CDR2 YNNKEL (reference sequence). V trimming: 3 bases; J trimming: 10 bases; junction bases outside the gene matches: 9. The CDR3 covers 16 residues.

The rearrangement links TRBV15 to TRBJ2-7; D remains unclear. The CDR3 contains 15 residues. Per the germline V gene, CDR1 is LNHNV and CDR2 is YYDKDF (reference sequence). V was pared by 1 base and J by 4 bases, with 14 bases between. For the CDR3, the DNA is TGTGCCACCAGCAGAGTCCCAGGACCAGCGTACGAGCAGTACTTC. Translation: CATSRVPGPAYEQYF.

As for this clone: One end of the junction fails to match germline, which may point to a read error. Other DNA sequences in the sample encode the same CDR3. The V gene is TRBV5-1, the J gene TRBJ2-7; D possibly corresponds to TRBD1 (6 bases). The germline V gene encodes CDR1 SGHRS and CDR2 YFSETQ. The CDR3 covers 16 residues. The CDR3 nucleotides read TGCGCCAGCAGCTCATGGGCAGGGGTGGGCTCCTACGAGCAGTATTTC. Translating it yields CASSSWAGVGSYEQYF.

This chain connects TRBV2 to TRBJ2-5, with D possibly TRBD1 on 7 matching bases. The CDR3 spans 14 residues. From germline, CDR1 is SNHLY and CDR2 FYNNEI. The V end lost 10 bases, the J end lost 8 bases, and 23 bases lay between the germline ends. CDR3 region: CATGGDGTEITQYF. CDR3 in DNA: TGTGCCACCGGAGGGGATGGGACAGAGATCACCCAGTACTTC. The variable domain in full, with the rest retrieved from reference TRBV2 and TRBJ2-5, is EPEVTQTPSHQVTQMGQEVILRCVPISNHLYFYWYRQILGQKVEFLVSFYNNEISEKSEIFDDQFSVERPDGSNFTLKIRSTKLEDSAMYFCATGGDGTEITQYFGPGTRLLVL.

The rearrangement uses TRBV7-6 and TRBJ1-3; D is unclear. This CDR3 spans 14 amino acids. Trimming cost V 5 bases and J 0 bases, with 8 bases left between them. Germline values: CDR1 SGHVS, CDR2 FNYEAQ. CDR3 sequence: CASSPTTSGNTIYF. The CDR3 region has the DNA TGTGCCAGCAGCCCGACCACCTCTGGAAACACCATATATTTT.